This record looks at one TCR beta chain sequence and its context. Its target is not known. The data were obtained in a study of CD8+ T cells in alopecia areata. Looking at the study overall: Tofacitinib was taken orally by treated patients, and the dose was 5 to 10 mg twice daily. Study findings and constraints: Higher clonality than in normal scalp was seen in lesional scalp, especially alopecia totalis/universalis. Scalp sequencing also captures normal skin's resident alphabeta T cells. In patients, TCRs were shared less clearly than in mice, and HLA may possibly be involved.

cDNA prepared by RNA extraction and subsequent reverse transcription served as the template for sequencing. TCRdb's table, derived via immunoSEQ multiplex PCR, lists solely in-frame clones and lacks some. Of roughly 150,000 clones in the sample, around 50% are singletons; the top ten hold just under 20%. Germline V gives CDR1 MNHEY, CDR2 SVGAGI. The germline V and J ends were trimmed by 2 bases and 4 bases, with 17 bases remaining between them. This CDR3 has 16 residues. This receptor was identified in a human donor with alopecia areata. The material sequenced was CD8+ T cells sorted from blood, taken at week 0. The rearrangement links TRBV6-5 to TRBJ1-2, with D perhaps TRBD1 (5 bases). CDR3 sequence: CASSYNPTTELYGYTF. The CDR3, as DNA: TGTGCCAGCAGTTACAATCCCACGACAGAGCTCTATGGCTACACCTTC.